Following are 18 T cell receptor beta chains from one sample sequenced in a study of patients and donors after allogeneic stem cell transplantation. One entry per CDR3 protein, called by TCRdb with MiXCR from the RT-PCR reads. Among roughly 940,000 distinct CDR3 sequences, over 15% were seen once, and the ten largest hold around 6%. The material sequenced was blood, either unsorted or a sorted T cell fraction (not recorded which). Receptor source: a human donor who was either an allogeneic HSCT recipient or a stem cell or donor lymphocyte infusion donor (not recorded which). It is not recorded whose cells these are; they may come from a transplant donor.

This clonotype came up a few times. The chain recombines TRBV6-2 or TRBV6-3 with TRBJ2-1; maybe TRBD2 (5 bases). Germline V CDR1 and CDR2: MNHEY, SVGEGT. The CDR3 is 16 residues long. V dropped 5 bases and J dropped 4 bases, with 18 bases sitting between them. This CDR3 reads CASSRSGRGPYNEQFF. The DNA of the CDR3 is TGTGCCAGCAGTCGAAGCGGCCGAGGCCCATACAATGAGCAGTTCTTC.

This clonotype came up a few times. J is TRBJ1-6 and V is TRBV5-1; no reliable D call. Germline assignment: CDR1 SGHRS and CDR2 YFSETQ. CDR3 length: 14 amino acids. Trimming left V 1 base short and J 8 bases short, with 10 bases between. The CDR3 loop is CASSLIGLYSPLHF. The DNA of the CDR3 is TGCGCCAGCAGCTTGATCGGACTATATTCACCCCTCCACTTT.

CDR3 residues: CASSSQHRTGYGYTF. In DNA form, the CDR3 reads TGTGCCAGCAGCTCTCAACATAGGACAGGCTATGGCTACACCTTC. The gene calls are TRBV7-9 and TRBJ1-2; 7 nucleotides line up with TRBD1. The germline V gene encodes CDR1 SEHNR and CDR2 FQNEAQ (reference sequence). The CDR3 spans 15 residues. V gave up 4 bases and J gave up 4 bases; unmatched junction bases: 9.

The chain is built from TRBV6-1 and TRBJ1-5; possible D gene TRBD1, 5 bases. CDR3 length: 15 amino acids. V was clipped by 6 bases and J by 1 base, with 13 bases between them. The germline V gene has CDR1 MNHNS and CDR2 SASEGT. The CDR3, as DNA: TGTGCCAGCAGCCCGAGAGGGACGAGCAATCAGCCCCAGCATTTT. This sequence encodes CASSPRGTSNQPQHF.

The chain is built from TRBV7-2 and TRBJ2-1; 13 bases fit TRBD2. Germline V lookup: CDR1 SGHTA, CDR2 FQGNSA. The CDR3 length is 17 residues. V was pared by 8 bases and J by 7 bases, with 14 bases of the junction left unmatched. The CDR3 here is CASSPRKGLAGPNEQFF. DNA for the CDR3: TGTGCCAGCTCCCCTCGAAAGGGACTAGCGGGGCCTAATGAGCAGTTCTTC.

This clonotype was picked up a small number of times. Mismatch with germline at one junction end may stem from a read error. The gene calls are TRBV13 and TRBJ2-3; 10 nucleotides agree with TRBD2. The germline CDR1 and CDR2 sequences are PRHDT and FYEKMQ (reference sequence). The CDR3 covers 14 residues. CDR3 sequence (DNA): TGTGCCACCCAAACTAGCGGGGCCGCAGATATGCAGTATTTT. Protein: CATQTSGAADMQYF. The full variable domain, rest sourced from reference TRBV13 and TRBJ2-3, is AAGVIQSPRHLIKEKRETATLKCYPIPRHDTVYWYQQGPGQDPQFLISFYEKMQSDKGSIPDRFSAQQFSDYHSELNMSSLELGDSALYFCATQTSGAADMQYFGPGTRLTVL.

This clonotype has ten or more counts. The chain is built from TRBV12-3 or TRBV12-4 and TRBJ2-3; 7 bases are shared with TRBD1. The CDR3 runs 16 residues. With V trimmed by 7 bases and J by 1 base, 11 bases remained unmatched. The CDR3 nucleotides are TGTGCCAGCACCACAGGGGTCAAATGGGGCACAGATACGCAGTATTTT. This sequence encodes CASTTGVKWGTDTQYF.

This clonotype was observed a handful of times. The CDR3 sequence: CSARDPGQGYSNQPQHF. CDR3 in DNA: TGCAGTGCTAGAGATCCGGGACAGGGATATAGCAATCAGCCCCAGCATTTT. J is TRBJ1-5 and V is TRBV20-1; TRBD1 agrees at 9 bases. CDR1 DFQATT and CDR2 SNEGSKA come from the germline V gene (reference sequence). This CDR3 is 17 amino acids long. V lost 0 bases to trimming and J lost 0 bases; unmatched junction nucleotides: 6.

V and J are TRBV7-2 and TRBJ2-1; a weak D match, TRBD2 (6 bases). The ends were cut back, 2 bases at V and 4 bases at J, with 12 bases in the middle. Germline assignment: CDR1 SGHTA and CDR2 FQGNSA. The CDR3 extends over 15 amino acids. The CDR3 region has the DNA TGTGCCAGCAGCTTATGGCTAGCGAATTACAATGAGCAGTTCTTC. Translated: CASSLWLANYNEQFF. Combining the CDR3 with reference TRBV7-2 and TRBJ2-1 gives the whole variable domain GAGVSQSPSNKVTEKGKDVELRCDPISGHTALYWYRQSLGQGLEFLIYFQGNSAPDKSGLPSDRFSAERTGGSVSTLTIQRTQQEDSAVYLCASSLWLANYNEQFFGPGTRLTVL.

This clonotype was found a few times. The rearrangement uses TRBV12-3 or TRBV12-4 and TRBJ2-7; TRBD1 might be the D (6 bases). Trimming took off 5 bases at V and 3 bases at J, with 17 bases between the two ends. This CDR3 contains 15 residues. CDR3 sequence reads: CASSQRTASHYEQYF. The CDR3 DNA is TGTGCCAGCAGTCAAAGGACAGCATCCCACTACGAGCAGTACTTC.

The chain is built from TRBV28 and TRBJ2-7; D is unclear. The V gene lost 6 bases and the J gene lost 4 bases, with 10 bases spanning the gap. Germline values: CDR1 MDHEN, CDR2 SYDVKM. This CDR3 has 12 amino acids. The CDR3 bases are TGTGCCAGCAGCGTGCCGCCTTACGAGCAGTACTTC. Protein sequence: CASSVPPYEQYF.

This clonotype was counted between two and nine times. The V call is TRBV20-1, the J call TRBJ1-2; TRBD1 aligns across 7 bases. The junction had 15 bases not matched to a gene; V was cut back by 0 bases and J by 5 bases. There are 17 residues in the CDR3. The germline gives CDR1 DFQATT, CDR2 SNEGSKA (reference sequence). DNA of the CDR3: TGCAGTGCTAGAGAGTCGGGTCGGCAGGGGGATTATTATGGCTACACCTTC. It encodes CSARESGRQGDYYGYTF.

The rearrangement joins TRBV11-2 to TRBJ2-2; D remains unclear. Trimming removed 1 base at V and 2 bases at J, with 11 bases between. The CDR3 has 16 amino acids. Germline-derived CDR1 and CDR2 are SGHAT and FQNNGV. This CDR3 is CASSLGRLFNTGELFF. DNA for the CDR3: TGTGCCAGCAGCTTAGGGAGACTCTTCAACACCGGGGAGCTGTTTTTT. The full variable domain, in which reference TRBV11-2 and TRBJ2-2 provide the parts outside the CDR3, is EAGVAQSPRYKIIEKRQSVAFWCNPISGHATLYWYQQILGQGPKLLIQFQNNGVVDDSQLPKDRFSAERLKGVDSTLKIQPAKLEDSAVYLCASSLGRLFNTGELFFGEGSRLTVL.

The chain has TRBV7-8 and TRBJ2-1; 8 bases map to TRBD2. V lost 6 bases to trimming and J lost 7 bases; unmatched junction nucleotides: 14. Germline lookup yields CDR1 SGHVS and CDR2 FQNEAQ. This CDR3 has 16 residues. The CDR3 sequence: CASSYPRGGDWNEQFF. The CDR3 region has the DNA TGTGCCAGCAGTTACCCTCGGGGGGGAGACTGGAATGAGCAGTTCTTC.

This clonotype was seen only a few times. CDR3 residues: CASSQARGGTEAFF. The CDR3 DNA follows: TGTGCCAGCAGCCAAGCCCGGGGGGGCACTGAAGCTTTCTTT. J is TRBJ1-1 and V is TRBV11-2; the D gene is possibly TRBD1 (5 bases). V lost 5 bases, J lost 4 bases, and 14 bases lay in between. Germline V gene sequence: CDR1 SGHAT, CDR2 FQNNGV. This CDR3 comprises 14 residues.

The chain links TRBV6-2 or TRBV6-3 to TRBJ1-2; D gene ambiguous. CDR1 and CDR2 from the germline V gene are MNHEY and SVGEGT. The CDR3 is 13 residues long. The germline V and J ends were trimmed by 4 bases and 3 bases, with 9 bases remaining between them. CDR3 loop: CASSFKIYYGYTF. CDR3 sequence (DNA): TGTGCCAGCAGTTTCAAGATATACTATGGCTACACCTTC.

The gene calls are TRBV12-3 or TRBV12-4 and TRBJ1-3; D is undetermined. The germline V and J ends were trimmed by 6 bases and 8 bases, with 17 bases remaining between them. The CDR3 spans 14 residues. The CDR3 protein is CASSPWSAWDTIYF. CDR3 nucleotides: TGTGCCAGCAGCCCTTGGTCGGCGTGGGACACCATATATTTT.

This clonotype was observed at least ten times. DNA of the CDR3: TGTGCCAGCCGAGGCGGGGAGCTGTTTTTT. It is translated as CASRGGELFF. The V and J genes are TRBV12-3 or TRBV12-4 and TRBJ2-2; D call uncertain. There are 10 residues in the CDR3. V dropped 8 bases and J dropped 7 bases, with 5 bases sitting between them.